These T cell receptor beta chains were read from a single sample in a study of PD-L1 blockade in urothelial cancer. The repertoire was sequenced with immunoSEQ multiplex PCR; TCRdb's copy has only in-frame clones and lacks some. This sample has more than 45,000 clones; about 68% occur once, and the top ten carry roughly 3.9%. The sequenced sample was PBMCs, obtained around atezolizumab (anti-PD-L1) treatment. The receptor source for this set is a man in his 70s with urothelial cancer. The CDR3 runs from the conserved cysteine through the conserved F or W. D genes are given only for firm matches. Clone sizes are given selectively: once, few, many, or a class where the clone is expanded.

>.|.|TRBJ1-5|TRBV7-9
TGTGCCAGCAGCTTCGGCAGGGTCGATCAGCCCCAGCATTTT
CASSFGRVDQPQHF
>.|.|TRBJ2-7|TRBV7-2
TGTGCCAGCAGCTTGACTAGAGGCGAGCAGTACTTC
CASSLTRGEQYF
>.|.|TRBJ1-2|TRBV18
TGTGCCAGCTCACCGGAGGACAGTCCAAACTATGGCTACACCTTC
CASSPEDSPNYGYTF
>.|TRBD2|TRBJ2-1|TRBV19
TGTGCCAGTAGTGCTAGCGGGACGAATGAGCAGTTCTTC
CASSASGTNEQFF
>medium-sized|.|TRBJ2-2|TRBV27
TGTGCCAGCAGTTTTGGGTGGGGGGTGAACACCGGGGAGCTGTTTTTT
CASSFGWGVNTGELFF
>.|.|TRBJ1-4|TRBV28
TGTGCCACCCGACCAACAGGGTCTGGCAATGAAAAACTGTTTTTT
CATRPTGSGNEKLFF
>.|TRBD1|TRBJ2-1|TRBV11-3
TGTGCCAGCAGCAACGCAGGGGGCGATGAGCAGTTCTTC
CASSNAGGDEQFF
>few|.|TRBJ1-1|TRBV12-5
TGTGCTAGTGGGCACAGGTCCCGCGCTTTCTTT
CASGHRSRAFF
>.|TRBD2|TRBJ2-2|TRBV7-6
TGTGCCAGCAGCTTAAATGTAGCGGGAGGGACCGGGGAGCTGTTTTTT
CASSLNVAGGTGELFF
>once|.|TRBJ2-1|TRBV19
TGTGCCAGTAGTATCGTCCGGACTGGGGAGAAGTTCTTC
CASSIVRTGEKFF